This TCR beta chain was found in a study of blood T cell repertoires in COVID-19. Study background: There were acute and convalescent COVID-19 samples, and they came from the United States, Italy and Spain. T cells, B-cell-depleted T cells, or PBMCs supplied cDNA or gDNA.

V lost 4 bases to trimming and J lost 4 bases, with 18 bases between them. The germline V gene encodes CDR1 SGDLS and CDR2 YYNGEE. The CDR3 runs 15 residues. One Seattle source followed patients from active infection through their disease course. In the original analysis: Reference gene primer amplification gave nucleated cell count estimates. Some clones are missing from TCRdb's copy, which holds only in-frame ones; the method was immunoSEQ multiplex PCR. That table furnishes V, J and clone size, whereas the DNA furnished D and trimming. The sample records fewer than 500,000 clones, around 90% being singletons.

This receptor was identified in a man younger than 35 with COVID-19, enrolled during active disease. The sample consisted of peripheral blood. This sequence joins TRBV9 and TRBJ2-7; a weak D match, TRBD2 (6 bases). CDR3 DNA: TGTGCCAGCAGCTCCACCGGAGGGACCTTGTACGAGCAGTACTTC. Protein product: CASSSTGGTLYEQYF.